The sequence of this T cell receptor (beta chain) was determined in a study of T cell clonotyping in hematopoietic cell transplantation. Repertoires were generated with immunoSEQ multiplex PCR, while TCRdb's copy carries only in-frame clones and drops some. The table shows more than 6,000 clones, with 37% occurring only once. The CDR3 runs 15 residues. The germline V gene has CDR1 GTSNPN and CDR2 SVGIG (reference sequence). V was shortened by 0 bases and J by 4 bases, with 13 bases between the two germline ends. The chain couples TRBV30 to TRBJ1-5; D is perhaps TRBD1 (6 bases). The receptor's source is a female patient aged 60 or older who had an allogeneic stem cell transplant, so the T cells may come from the graft donor. Some clones in this sample may be carry-over from other donors' samples. The source was peripheral blood mononuclear cells, collected 30 days after allogeneic stem cell transplant. The CDR3 here is CAWSVRTGANQPQHF. CDR3 nucleotide sequence: TGTGCCTGGAGTGTACGGACGGGGGCAAATCAGCCCCAGCATTTT.